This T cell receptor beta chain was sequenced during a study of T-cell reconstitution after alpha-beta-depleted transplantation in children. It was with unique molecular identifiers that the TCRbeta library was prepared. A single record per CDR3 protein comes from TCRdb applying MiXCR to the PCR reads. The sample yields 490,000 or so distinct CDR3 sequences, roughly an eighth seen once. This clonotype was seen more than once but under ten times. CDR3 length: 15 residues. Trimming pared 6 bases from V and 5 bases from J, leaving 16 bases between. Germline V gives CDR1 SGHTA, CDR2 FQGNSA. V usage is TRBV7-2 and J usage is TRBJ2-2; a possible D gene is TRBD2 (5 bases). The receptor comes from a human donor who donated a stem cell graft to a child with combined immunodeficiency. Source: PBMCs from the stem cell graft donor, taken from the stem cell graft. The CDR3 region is CASRLVNSPTGELFF. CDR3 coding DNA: TGTGCCAGCAGACTAGTGAATAGCCCAACCGGGGAGCTGTTTTTT.